Below, 23 T cell receptor beta chains from the same sample are listed, as sequenced in a study of graft-versus-host responses after intestinal transplantation. The assay was immunoSEQ multiplex PCR, and TCRdb's table has in-frame clones only and misses some. Among 130,000 to 150,000 clones listed, around 90% were seen once. These receptors have no known antigen. This sample comprised unstimulated CD4+ T cells sorted from spleen or lymph node cells, obtained before intestinal transplant. The source of these receptors is a human donor who received an intestinal transplant.

A note on this clone: An end of the junction differs from the germline gene, which may be a read error. The chain links TRBV7-7 to TRBJ2-1, with D possibly TRBD1 on 5 matching bases. This CDR3 has 15 amino acids. Germline V gives CDR1 SSHAT, CDR2 FNYEAQ (reference sequence). This chain's CDR3 is CASSKGVGNNNEQFF. The CDR3, as DNA: TGTGCTAGCAGCAAAGGGGTAGGGAACAACAATGAGCAGTTCTTC.

The chain employs TRBV6-1 and TRBJ1-1; 7 bases agree with TRBD1. The junction had 4 bases not matched to a gene; V was cut back by 2 bases and J by 1 base. The CDR3 loop spans 15 amino acids. Germline-derived CDR1 and CDR2 are MNHNS and SASEGT. CDR3 residues: CASSEYRGGNTEAFF. The CDR3 DNA reads TGTGCCAGCAGTGAATACAGGGGAGGGAACACTGAAGCTTTCTTT.

This chain links TRBV27 with TRBJ2-3; D is perhaps TRBD1 or TRBD2 (6 bases each). The germline V and J ends were trimmed by 3 bases and 3 bases, with 10 bases remaining between them. CDR1 is MNHEY, CDR2 SMNVEV, per germline (reference sequence). The CDR3 length is 14 residues. CDR3 coding DNA: TGTGCCAGCAGTTTTAGGAGGGGGACAGATACGCAGTATTTT. Its translation is CASSFRRGTDTQYF.

As concerns this clone: The junction does not match germline at one end; this may be a read error. Other DNA sequences within the sample encode an identical CDR3. The chain employs TRBV7-9 and TRBJ1-6, with 9 nucleotides matching TRBD1. The V gene's germline CDR1 is SEHNR and CDR2 FQNEAQ (reference sequence). The CDR3 is 16 amino acids. The CDR3 nucleotides are TGTGCCAGCAGCTTTTCCGGGACAGGGCGGAATTCACCCCTCCATTTT. This codes for CASSFSGTGRNSPLHF. Full variable domain (rest looked up from reference TRBV7-9 and TRBJ1-6): DTGVSQNPRHKITKRGQNVTFRCDPISEHNRLYWYRQTLGQGPEFLTYFQNEAQLEKSRLLSDRFSAERPKGSFSTLEIQRTEQGDSAMYLCASSFSGTGRNSPLHFGNGTRLTVT.

The gene calls are TRBV27 and TRBJ2-3; 8 positions agree with TRBD1. This CDR3 is 10 amino acids long. Germline trimming cut 10 bases from V and 9 bases from J; bases unmatched to any gene: 3. CDR1 and CDR2 (germline): MNHEY, SMNVEV (reference sequence). The CDR3 here is CATRGLTQYF. CDR3 DNA: TGTGCCACCAGGGGGCTGACGCAGTATTTT.

The chain combines TRBV15 with TRBJ1-3; TRBD1 matches at 8 bases. The J segment lost 10 bases and the V segment lost 1 base, leaving 15 bases of the junction unmatched. The CDR3 sequence is 17 residues long. Per germline, CDR1 LNHNV and CDR2 YYDKDF (reference sequence). The CDR3 reads CATSRGIGQGLGTTIYF. The CDR3 coding sequence is TGTGCCACCAGCAGAGGGATTGGACAGGGTCTTGGTACGACCATATATTTT.

The gene calls are TRBV28 and TRBJ2-7; perhaps TRBD2 as D (6 bases). V gave up 6 bases and J gave up 1 base, with 13 bases separating them. This CDR3 region has 14 residues. Germline CDR1 is MDHEN and CDR2 is SYDVKM. This CDR3 is CASRPGTLSYEQYF. The CDR3 DNA follows: TGTGCCAGCAGGCCAGGGACTCTATCCTACGAGCAGTACTTC.

The V and J genes are TRBV5-1 and TRBJ1-1; 7 bases are a match to TRBD1. J was trimmed by 2 bases and V by 5 bases; bases with no gene match: 3. This CDR3 region has 13 residues. CDR1 and CDR2 (germline): SGHRS, YFSETQ. CDR3 loop: CASSGQVNTEAFF. CDR3 DNA: TGCGCCAGCAGTGGACAGGTCAACACTGAAGCTTTCTTT.

V and J are TRBV19 and TRBJ2-3, with 9 nucleotides matching TRBD2. Germline lookup yields CDR1 LNHDA and CDR2 SQIVND (reference sequence). The CDR3 has 14 residues. J was trimmed by 5 bases and V by 5 bases; bases with no gene match: 5. CDR3 protein: CASSALAGLDTQYF. For the CDR3, the DNA is TGTGCCAGTAGTGCCCTAGCGGGACTAGATACGCAGTATTTT. Together with reference TRBV19 and TRBJ2-3, the CDR3 gives the full variable domain: DGGITQSPKYLFRKEGQNVTLSCEQNLNHDAMYWYRQDPGQGLRLIYYSQIVNDFQKGDIAEGYSVSREKKESFPLTVTSAQKNPTAFYLCASSALAGLDTQYFGPGTRLTVL.

The CDR3 nucleotides read TGTGCCAGTAGTATAGATGGAGTTACTGAAGCTTTCTTT. Amino acid sequence: CASSIDGVTEAFF. The chain employs TRBV19 and TRBJ1-1; no clear D. V was pared by 0 bases and J by 5 bases, with 7 bases between. The CDR3 runs to 13 residues. Germline assignment: CDR1 LNHDA and CDR2 SQIVND (reference sequence).

The V gene is TRBV5-6, the J gene TRBJ2-7; D is uncertain. Trimming shortened V by 0 bases and J by 3 bases, and 13 bases separated the two germline ends. CDR1 and CDR2 from the germline V gene are SGHDT and YYEEEE. This CDR3 is built from 15 residues. CDR3: CASSLVTHRFYEQYF. DNA of the CDR3: TGTGCCAGCAGCTTGGTGACTCACCGATTCTACGAGCAGTACTTC.

J is TRBJ2-4 and V is TRBV5-1, with 7 bases that match TRBD1. The CDR3 has 18 residues. J was trimmed by 3 bases and V by 2 bases; bases with no gene match: 14. CDR1 is SGHRS and CDR2 is YFSETQ in the germline V gene. The CDR3 reads CASSFSGTEGVVKNIQYF. The CDR3 DNA follows: TGCGCCAGCAGCTTTTCCGGGACAGAAGGAGTAGTCAAAAACATTCAGTACTTC.

The rearrangement links TRBV7-2 to TRBJ2-1; TRBD1 agrees at 10 bases. The V gene's germline CDR1 is SGHTA and CDR2 FQGNSA. This CDR3 is built from 14 residues. V shed 1 base, J shed 7 bases, and the junction held 1 base outside the gene matches. The CDR3 nucleotides are TGTGCCAGCAGCTTAGGACAGGGGGCAAATGAGCAGTTCTTC. It codes for CASSLGQGANEQFF.

V usage is TRBV27 and J usage is TRBJ2-5; 11 bases line up with TRBD1. The V and J ends lost 3 bases and 6 bases, in that order; junction bases with no gene match: 6. The CDR3 covers 15 residues. Germline CDR1 is MNHEY and CDR2 is SMNVEV (reference sequence). The CDR3 reads CASSLGQGVTKTQYF. CDR3 coding DNA: TGTGCCAGCAGTTTGGGACAGGGGGTGACAAAGACCCAGTACTTC.

This chain connects TRBV30 to TRBJ1-2; no clear D gene. The V gene's germline CDR1 is GTSNPN and CDR2 SVGIG (reference sequence). This CDR3 comprises 11 residues. The germline V and J ends were trimmed by 4 bases and 5 bases, with 8 bases remaining between them. The CDR3 DNA sequence: TGTGCCTGGACCCCTGGGTATGGCTACACCTTC. It yields the protein CAWTPGYGYTF.

The DNA for the CDR3 is TGTGCCAGCAGCGCGGGACTAGCCTACAATGAGCAGTTCTTC. This codes for CASSAGLAYNEQFF. The V gene is TRBV9, the J gene TRBJ2-1; 8 bases fit TRBD2. Unmatched junction bases numbered 1, after V lost 3 bases and J lost 2 bases. Germline CDR1 SGDLS, CDR2 YYNGEE. The CDR3 contains 14 residues.

This chain joins TRBV6-1 and TRBJ2-5, with D hard to call. Germline CDR1 is MNHNS and CDR2 is SASEGT. This CDR3 has 13 residues. V gave up 1 base and J gave up 2 bases, with 5 bases separating them. The CDR3 loop reads CASSEGGQETQYF. CDR3 nucleotides: TGTGCCAGCAGTGAAGGGGGACAAGAGACCCAGTACTTC.

This clone occurred once. This chain links TRBV5-1 with TRBJ1-3; unclear D gene. The CDR3 totals 13 residues. Germline CDR1 SGHRS, CDR2 YFSETQ. Trimming shortened V by 4 bases and J by 0 bases, and 5 bases separated the two germline ends. The CDR3 region is CASSLSSGNTIYF. The CDR3 nucleotides are TGCGCCAGCAGCCTCAGCTCTGGAAACACCATATATTTT.

V is TRBV5-4 and J is TRBJ2-7; weak D call: TRBD2 (5 bases). With 0 bases removed from V and 6 bases from J, the gap between germline ends came to 16 bases. CDR3 length: 15 residues. CDR1 is SGHNT and CDR2 is YYREEE in the germline V gene (reference sequence). DNA of the CDR3: TGTGCCAGCAGCTTGGTGGAGAGGGTTGCAGGCGAGCAGTACTTC. This codes for CASSLVERVAGEQYF.

V usage is TRBV5-1 and J usage is TRBJ2-5, with D perhaps TRBD1 or TRBD2 (7 bases each). The CDR3 loop spans 14 amino acids. Per germline, CDR1 SGHRS and CDR2 YFSETQ. V was pared by 4 bases and J by 4 bases, with 14 bases between. CDR3 in amino acids: CASSPQGEGETQYF. CDR3 nucleotide sequence: TGCGCCAGCAGCCCCCAGGGGGAGGGAGAGACCCAGTACTTC.

This chain uses TRBV6-6 with TRBJ1-2, with TRBD1 identical over 9 bases. The CDR3 sequence is 13 residues long. With 5 bases clipped from V and 7 bases from J, the junction kept 5 bases outside the gene matches. Looked up from germline, CDR1 is MNHNY and CDR2 is SVGAGI (reference sequence). In nucleotides, the CDR3 is TGTGCCAGCAGTATAAAACAGGGGGCTGGCTACACCTTC. Protein: CASSIKQGAGYTF.

The chain couples TRBV27 to TRBJ2-2; no firm D call. Germline loops: CDR1 MNHEY, CDR2 SMNVEV (reference sequence). V lost 0 bases and J lost 6, with 14 bases in between. The CDR3 extends over 16 amino acids. CDR3 in DNA: TGTGCCAGCAGTTTATCGTCTAAGTTTCAGGCCGGGGAGCTGTTTTTT. Translated: CASSLSSKFQAGELFF.

V usage is TRBV10-2 and J usage is TRBJ2-5; 7 positions match TRBD1. From germline, CDR1 is WSHSY and CDR2 SAAADI. The length of the CDR3 is 13 residues. Trimming took 3 bases from V and 4 from J; bases not matched to a gene: 2. The CDR3 sequence: CASSERQGETQYF. In DNA form, the CDR3 reads TGCGCCAGCAGTGAACGACAGGGAGAGACCCAGTACTTC.